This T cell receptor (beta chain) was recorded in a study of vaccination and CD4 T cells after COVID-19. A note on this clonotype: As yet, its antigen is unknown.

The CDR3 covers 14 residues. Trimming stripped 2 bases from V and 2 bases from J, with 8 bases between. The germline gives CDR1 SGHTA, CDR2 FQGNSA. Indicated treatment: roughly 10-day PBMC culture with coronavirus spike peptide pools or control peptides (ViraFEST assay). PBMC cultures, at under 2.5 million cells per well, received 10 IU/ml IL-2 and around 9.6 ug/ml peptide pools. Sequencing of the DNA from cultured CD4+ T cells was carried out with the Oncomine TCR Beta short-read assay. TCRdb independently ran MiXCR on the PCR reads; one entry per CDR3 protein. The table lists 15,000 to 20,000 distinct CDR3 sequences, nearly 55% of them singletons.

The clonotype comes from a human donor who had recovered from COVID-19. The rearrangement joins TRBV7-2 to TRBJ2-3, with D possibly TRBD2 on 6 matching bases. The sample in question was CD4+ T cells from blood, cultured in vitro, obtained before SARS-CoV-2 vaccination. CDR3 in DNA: TGTGCCAGCAGCTTAACTAGCTACACAGATACGCAGTATTTT. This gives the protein CASSLTSYTDTQYF.